The entry below gives a single TCR beta chain sequence along with its context. Antigen specificity is unknown. Starting from around 500 ng of total RNA, TCR beta cDNA was produced with a primer in the constant region. Libraries for TCR beta were built through three nested multiplex PCR rounds, which together made up a slightly modified ARM-PCR procedure. For 10 cycles apiece, the opening two PCR rounds ran with TRBV1-TRBV30 forward primers and a C-beta reverse primer. MiXCR, applied by TCRdb to the multiplex PCR reads, yields one record per CDR3 protein. This table has 320,000 or so distinct CDR3 sequences, 55% to 65% appearing once. The sample belongs to a study of tumor-infiltrating lymphocytes in primary liver carcinoma. Study-level points and caveats: Tumors reached a significantly greater top-250-clone fraction than blood did (p = 0.039).

Per the germline V gene, CDR1 is ENHRY and CDR2 is SYGVKD. V dropped 6 bases and J dropped 2 bases, with 8 bases sitting between them. The CDR3 extends over 13 amino acids. Blood RNA originated from unsorted whole blood, with germline DNA additionally extracted. The researchers drew about 4 milliliters of peripheral blood before surgery. The receptor comes from a man aged 40-50 years with primary liver carcinoma and hepatitis B virus infection. The chain links TRBV10-3 to TRBJ1-3; D is uncertain. Sequenced: peripheral blood. The CDR3 coding sequence is TGTGCCATCAGGCCTTCCACTGGAAACACCATATATTTT. Its translation: CAIRPSTGNTIYF.